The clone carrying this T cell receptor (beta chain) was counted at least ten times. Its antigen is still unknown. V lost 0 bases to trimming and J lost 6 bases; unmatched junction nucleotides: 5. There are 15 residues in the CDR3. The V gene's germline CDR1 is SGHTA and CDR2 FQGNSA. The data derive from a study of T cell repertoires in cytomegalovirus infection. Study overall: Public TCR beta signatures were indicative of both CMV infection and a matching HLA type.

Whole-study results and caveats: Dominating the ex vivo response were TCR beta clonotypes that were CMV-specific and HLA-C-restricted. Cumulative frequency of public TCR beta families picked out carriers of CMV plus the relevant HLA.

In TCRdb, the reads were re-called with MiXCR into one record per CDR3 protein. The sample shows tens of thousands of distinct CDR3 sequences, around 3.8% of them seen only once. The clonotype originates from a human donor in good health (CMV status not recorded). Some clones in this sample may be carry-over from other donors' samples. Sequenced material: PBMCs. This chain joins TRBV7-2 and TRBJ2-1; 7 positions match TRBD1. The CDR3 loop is CASSLADRVVNEQFF. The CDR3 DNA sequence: TGTGCCAGCAGCTTAGCCGACAGGGTCGTCAATGAGCAGTTCTTC.